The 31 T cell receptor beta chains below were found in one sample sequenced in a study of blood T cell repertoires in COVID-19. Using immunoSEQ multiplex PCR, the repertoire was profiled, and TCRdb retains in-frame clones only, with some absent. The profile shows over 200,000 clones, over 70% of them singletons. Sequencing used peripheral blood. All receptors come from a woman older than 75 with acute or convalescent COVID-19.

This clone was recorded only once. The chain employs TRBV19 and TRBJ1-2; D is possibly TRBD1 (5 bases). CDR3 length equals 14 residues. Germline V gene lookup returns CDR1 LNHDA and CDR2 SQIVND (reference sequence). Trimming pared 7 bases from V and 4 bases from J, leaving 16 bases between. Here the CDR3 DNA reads TGTGCCAGTACTCAGTCCTGGCAGGGCTATGGCTACACCTTC. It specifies CASTQSWQGYGYTF.

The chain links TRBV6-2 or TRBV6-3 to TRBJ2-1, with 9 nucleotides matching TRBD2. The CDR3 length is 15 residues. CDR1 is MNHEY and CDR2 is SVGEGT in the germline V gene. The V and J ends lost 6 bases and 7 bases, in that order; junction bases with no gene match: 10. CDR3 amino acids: CASSSGGLSKNEQFF. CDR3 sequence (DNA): TGTGCCAGCAGCAGCGGGGGGCTCAGCAAGAATGAGCAGTTCTTC.

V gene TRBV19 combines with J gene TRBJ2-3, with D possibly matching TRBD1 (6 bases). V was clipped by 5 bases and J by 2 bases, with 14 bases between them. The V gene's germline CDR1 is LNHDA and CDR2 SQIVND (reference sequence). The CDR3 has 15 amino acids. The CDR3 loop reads CASSQGSSLTDTQYF. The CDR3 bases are TGTGCCAGTAGTCAGGGGTCCTCCCTCACAGATACGCAGTATTTT.

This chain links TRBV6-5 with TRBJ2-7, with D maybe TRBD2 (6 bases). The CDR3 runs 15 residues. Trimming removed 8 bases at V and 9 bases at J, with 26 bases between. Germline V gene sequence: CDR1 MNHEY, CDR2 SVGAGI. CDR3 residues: CASQPGGFQYERQYF. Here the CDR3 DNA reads TGTGCCAGCCAACCCGGGGGATTTCAATACGAGAGGCAGTACTTC.

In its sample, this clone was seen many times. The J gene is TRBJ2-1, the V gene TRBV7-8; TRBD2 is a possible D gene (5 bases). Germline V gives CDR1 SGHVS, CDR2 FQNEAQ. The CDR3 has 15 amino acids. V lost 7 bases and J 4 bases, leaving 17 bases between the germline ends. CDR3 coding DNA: TGTGCCAGCAACCCGAGCGGTCGGGTTTACAATGAGCAGTTCTTC. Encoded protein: CASNPSGRVYNEQFF.

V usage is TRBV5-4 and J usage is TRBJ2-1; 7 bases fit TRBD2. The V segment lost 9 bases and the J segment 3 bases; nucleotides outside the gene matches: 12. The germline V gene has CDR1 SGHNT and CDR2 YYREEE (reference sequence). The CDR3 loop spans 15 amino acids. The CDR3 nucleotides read TGTGCCATAGCCTCCGGGCGGGAGATCTACAATGAGCAGTTCTTC. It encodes CAIASGREIYNEQFF.

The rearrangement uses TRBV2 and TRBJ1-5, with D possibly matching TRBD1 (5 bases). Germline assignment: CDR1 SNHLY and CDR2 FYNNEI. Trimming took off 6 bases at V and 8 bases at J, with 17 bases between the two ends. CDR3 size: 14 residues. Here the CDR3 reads CASRTNQGIEPQHF. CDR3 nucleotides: TGTGCCAGCAGGACAAACCAGGGTATAGAGCCCCAGCATTTT.

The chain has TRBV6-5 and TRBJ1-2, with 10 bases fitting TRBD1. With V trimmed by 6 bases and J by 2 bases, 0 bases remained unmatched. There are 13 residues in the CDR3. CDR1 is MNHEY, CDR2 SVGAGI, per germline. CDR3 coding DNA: TGTGCCAGCAGGACAGGGGGCAACTATGGCTACACCTTC. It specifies CASRTGGNYGYTF.

CDR3 nucleotide sequence: TGTGCCAGCAGTGATTACCGGGCTAGCGGGGGAGAGACCCAGTACTTC. Amino acids: CASSDYRASGGETQYF. The chain combines TRBV6-1 with TRBJ2-5; 10 positions match TRBD2. V was clipped by 3 bases and J by 4 bases; unmatched bases: 8. The germline V gene has CDR1 MNHNS and CDR2 SASEGT. CDR3 length: 16 residues.

Written as DNA, the CDR3 is TGTGCCAGCAGTAAGAGCAATAATGAAAAACTGTTTTTT. This encodes CASSKSNNEKLFF. The V gene is TRBV7-2, the J gene TRBJ1-4; D is unclear. From germline, CDR1 is SGHTA and CDR2 FQGNSA. The CDR3 totals 13 residues. Trimming pared 6 bases from V and 4 bases from J, leaving 9 bases between. Variable domain in full (rest from reference TRBV7-2 and TRBJ1-4): GAGVSQSPSNKVTEKGKDVELRCDPISGHTALYWYRQSLGQGLEFLIYFQGNSAPDKSGLPSDRFSAERTGGSVSTLTIQRTQQEDSAVYLCASSKSNNEKLFFGSGTQLSVL.

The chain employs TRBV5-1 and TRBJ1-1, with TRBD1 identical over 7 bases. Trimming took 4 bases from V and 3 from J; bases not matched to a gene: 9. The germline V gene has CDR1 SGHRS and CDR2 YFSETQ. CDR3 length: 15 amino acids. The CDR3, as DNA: TGCGCCAGCAGCCTGCAGGGGGGCTCCTACACTGAAGCTTTCTTT. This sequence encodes CASSLQGGSYTEAFF.

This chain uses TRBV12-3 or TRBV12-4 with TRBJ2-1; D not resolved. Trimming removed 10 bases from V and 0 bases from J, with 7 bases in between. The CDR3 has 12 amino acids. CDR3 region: CATSYSYNEQFF. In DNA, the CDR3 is TGTGCCACCAGCTACTCCTACAATGAGCAGTTCTTC.

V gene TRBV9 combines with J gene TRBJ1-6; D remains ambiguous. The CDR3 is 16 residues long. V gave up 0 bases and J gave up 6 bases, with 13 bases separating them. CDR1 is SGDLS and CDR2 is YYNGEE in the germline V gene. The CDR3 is CASSVGPGVGNSPLHF. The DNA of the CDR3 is TGTGCCAGCAGCGTAGGTCCCGGGGTCGGTAATTCACCCCTCCACTTT.

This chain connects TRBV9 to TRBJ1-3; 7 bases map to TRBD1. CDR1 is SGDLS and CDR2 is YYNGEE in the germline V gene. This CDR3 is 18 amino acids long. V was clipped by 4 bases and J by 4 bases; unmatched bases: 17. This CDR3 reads CASSRHPSGRQGGNTIYF. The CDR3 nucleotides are TGTGCCAGCAGCCGACATCCGAGTGGGAGACAGGGAGGAAACACCATATATTTT.

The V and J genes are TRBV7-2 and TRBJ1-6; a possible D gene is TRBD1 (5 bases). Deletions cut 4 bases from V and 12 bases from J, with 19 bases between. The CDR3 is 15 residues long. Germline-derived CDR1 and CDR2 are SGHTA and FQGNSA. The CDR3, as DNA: TGTGCCAGCAGCTCTTCCTACGGACACACTATACCCCTCCACTTT. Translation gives CASSSSYGHTIPLHF.

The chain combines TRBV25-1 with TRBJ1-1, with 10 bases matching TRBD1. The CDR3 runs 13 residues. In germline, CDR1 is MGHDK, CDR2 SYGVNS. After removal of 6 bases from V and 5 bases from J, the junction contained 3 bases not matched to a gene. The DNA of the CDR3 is TGTGCCAGCAGCTGGACAGGGGGGACTGAAGCTTTCTTT. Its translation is CASSWTGGTEAFF.

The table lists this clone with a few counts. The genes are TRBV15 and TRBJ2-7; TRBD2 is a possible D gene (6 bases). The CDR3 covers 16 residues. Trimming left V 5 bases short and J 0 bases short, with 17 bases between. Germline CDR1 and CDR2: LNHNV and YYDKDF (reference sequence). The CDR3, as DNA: TGTGCCACCAGCCCCACGGGACTCGTTAACTCCTACGAGCAGTACTTC. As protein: CATSPTGLVNSYEQYF. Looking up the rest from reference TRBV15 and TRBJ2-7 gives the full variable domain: DAMVIQNPRYQVTQFGKPVTLSCSQTLNHNVMYWYQQKSSQAPKLLFHYYDKDFNNEADTPDNFQSRRPNTSFCFLDIRSPGLGDTAMYLCATSPTGLVNSYEQYFGPGTRLTVT.

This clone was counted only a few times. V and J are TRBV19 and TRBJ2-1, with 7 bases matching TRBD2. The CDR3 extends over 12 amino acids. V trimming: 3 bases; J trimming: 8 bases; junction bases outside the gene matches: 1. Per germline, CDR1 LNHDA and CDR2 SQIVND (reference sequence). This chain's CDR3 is CASSIGGDEQFF. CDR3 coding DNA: TGTGCCAGTAGTATTGGGGGGGATGAGCAGTTCTTC.

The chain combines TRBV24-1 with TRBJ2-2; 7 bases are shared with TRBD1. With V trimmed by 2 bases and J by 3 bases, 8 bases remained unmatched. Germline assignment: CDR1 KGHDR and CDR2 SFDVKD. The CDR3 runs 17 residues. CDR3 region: CATSDSSPGQYTGELFF. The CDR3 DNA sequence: TGTGCCACCAGTGATTCGTCCCCGGGACAGTACACCGGGGAGCTGTTTTTT.

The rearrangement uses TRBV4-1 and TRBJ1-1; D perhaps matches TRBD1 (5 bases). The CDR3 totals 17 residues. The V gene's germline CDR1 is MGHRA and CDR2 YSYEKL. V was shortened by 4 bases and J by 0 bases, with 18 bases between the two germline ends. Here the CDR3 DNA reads TGCGCCAGCAGCCCCCTCGGGAGGGGCCCGTTGAACACTGAAGCTTTCTTT. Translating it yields CASSPLGRGPLNTEAFF.

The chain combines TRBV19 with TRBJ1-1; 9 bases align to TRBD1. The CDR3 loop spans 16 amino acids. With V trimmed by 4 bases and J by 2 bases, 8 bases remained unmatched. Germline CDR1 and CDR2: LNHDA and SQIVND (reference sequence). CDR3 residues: CASSNPKTGGNTEAFF. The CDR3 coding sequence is TGTGCCAGTAGTAACCCTAAGACAGGGGGAAACACTGAAGCTTTCTTT. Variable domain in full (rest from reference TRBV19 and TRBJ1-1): DGGITQSPKYLFRKEGQNVTLSCEQNLNHDAMYWYRQDPGQGLRLIYYSQIVNDFQKGDIAEGYSVSREKKESFPLTVTSAQKNPTAFYLCASSNPKTGGNTEAFFGQGTRLTVV.

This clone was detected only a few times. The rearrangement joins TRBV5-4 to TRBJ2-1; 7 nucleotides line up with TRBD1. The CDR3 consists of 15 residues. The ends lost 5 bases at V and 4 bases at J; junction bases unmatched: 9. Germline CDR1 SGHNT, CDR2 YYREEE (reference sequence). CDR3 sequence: CASRLDREPYNEQFF. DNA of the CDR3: TGTGCCAGCAGGTTAGACAGGGAACCTTACAATGAGCAGTTCTTC.

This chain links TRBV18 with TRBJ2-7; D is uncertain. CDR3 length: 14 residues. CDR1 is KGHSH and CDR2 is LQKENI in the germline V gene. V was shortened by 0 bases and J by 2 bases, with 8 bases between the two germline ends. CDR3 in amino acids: CASSPPAAAYEQYF. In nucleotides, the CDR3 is TGTGCCAGCTCACCACCGGCGGCAGCCTACGAGCAGTACTTC. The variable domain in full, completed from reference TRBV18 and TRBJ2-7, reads NAGVMQNPRHLVRRRGQEARLRCSPMKGHSHVYWYRQLPEEGLKFMVYLQKENIIDESGMPKERFSAEFPKEGPSILRIQQVVRGDSAAYFCASSPPAAAYEQYFGPGTRLTVT.

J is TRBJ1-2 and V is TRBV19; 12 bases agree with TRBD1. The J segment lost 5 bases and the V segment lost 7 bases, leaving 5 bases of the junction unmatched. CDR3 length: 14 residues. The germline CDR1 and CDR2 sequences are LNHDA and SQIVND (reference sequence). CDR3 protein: CASTRDRGPYGYTF. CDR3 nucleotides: TGTGCCAGTACCCGGGACAGGGGGCCTTATGGCTACACCTTC.

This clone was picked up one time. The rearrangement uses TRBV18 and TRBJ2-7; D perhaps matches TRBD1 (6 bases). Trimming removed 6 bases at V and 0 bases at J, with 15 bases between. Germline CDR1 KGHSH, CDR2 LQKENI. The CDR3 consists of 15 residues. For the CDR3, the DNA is TGTGCCAGCTCCCGGCCGACAGGTACCTCCTACGAGCAGTACTTC. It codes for CASSRPTGTSYEQYF. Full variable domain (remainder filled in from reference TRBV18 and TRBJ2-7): NAGVMQNPRHLVRRRGQEARLRCSPMKGHSHVYWYRQLPEEGLKFMVYLQKENIIDESGMPKERFSAEFPKEGPSILRIQQVVRGDSAAYFCASSRPTGTSYEQYFGPGTRLTVT.

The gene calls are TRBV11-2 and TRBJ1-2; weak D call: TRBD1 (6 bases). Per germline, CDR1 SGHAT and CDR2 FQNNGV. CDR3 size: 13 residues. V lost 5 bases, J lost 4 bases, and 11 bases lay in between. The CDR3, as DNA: TGTGCCAGCAGCCCCGGACAGTTCTATGGCTACACCTTC. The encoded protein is CASSPGQFYGYTF.

The CDR3 coding sequence is TGTGCCAGCAGCGTAGGCGGGGGAACTAGCTATAATTCACCCCTCCACTTT. This encodes CASSVGGGTSYNSPLHF. The chain uses TRBV9 and TRBJ1-6; D possibly corresponds to TRBD1 (5 bases). The ends were cut back, 0 bases at V and 3 bases at J, with 13 bases in the middle. The CDR3 runs 17 residues. CDR1 is SGDLS, CDR2 YYNGEE, per germline.

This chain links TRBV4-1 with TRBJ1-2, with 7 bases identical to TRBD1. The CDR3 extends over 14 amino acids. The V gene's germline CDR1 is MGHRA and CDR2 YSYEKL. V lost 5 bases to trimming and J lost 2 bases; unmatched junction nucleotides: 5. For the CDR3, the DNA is TGCGCCAGCAGCAAACCGGGACAGAACTATGGCTACACCTTC. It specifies CASSKPGQNYGYTF.

CDR3 in amino acids: CASSFRAGTGSGYTF. CDR3 nucleotides: TGTGCCAGCAGTTTCCGCGCCGGGACAGGGAGCGGCTACACCTTC. The rearrangement uses TRBV6-5 and TRBJ1-2, with 9 bases aligning to TRBD1. Germline CDR1 is MNHEY and CDR2 is SVGAGI. The CDR3 covers 15 residues. The trim removed 4 bases at V and 8 bases at J, leaving 11 bases unmatched.

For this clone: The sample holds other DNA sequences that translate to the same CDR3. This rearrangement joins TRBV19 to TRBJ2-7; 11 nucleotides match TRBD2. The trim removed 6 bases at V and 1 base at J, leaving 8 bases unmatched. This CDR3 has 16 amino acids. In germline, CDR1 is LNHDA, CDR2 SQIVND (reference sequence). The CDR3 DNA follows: TGTGCCAGTAGCACGACCGGGACTAGCGGATCCTACGAGCAGTACTTC. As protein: CASSTTGTSGSYEQYF.

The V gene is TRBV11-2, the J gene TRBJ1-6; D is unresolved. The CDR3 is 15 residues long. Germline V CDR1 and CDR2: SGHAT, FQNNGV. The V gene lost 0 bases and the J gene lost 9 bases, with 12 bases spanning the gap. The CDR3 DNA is TGTGCCAGCAGCTTAGATAGGTCAGGTAGTTCACCCCTCCACTTT. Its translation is CASSLDRSGSSPLHF.